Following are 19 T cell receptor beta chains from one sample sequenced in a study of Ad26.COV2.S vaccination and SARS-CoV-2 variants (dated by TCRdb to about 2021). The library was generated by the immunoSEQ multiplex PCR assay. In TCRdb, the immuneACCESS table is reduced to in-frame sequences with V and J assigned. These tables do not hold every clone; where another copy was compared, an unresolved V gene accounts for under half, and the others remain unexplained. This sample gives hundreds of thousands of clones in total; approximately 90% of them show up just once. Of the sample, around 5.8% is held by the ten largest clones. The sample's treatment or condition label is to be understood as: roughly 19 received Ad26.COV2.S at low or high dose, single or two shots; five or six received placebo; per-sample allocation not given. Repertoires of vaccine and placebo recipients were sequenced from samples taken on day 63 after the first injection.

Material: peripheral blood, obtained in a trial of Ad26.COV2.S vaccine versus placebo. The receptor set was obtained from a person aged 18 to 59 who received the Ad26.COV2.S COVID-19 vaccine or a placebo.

Here the CDR3 reads CASSLGREGPWTGTYNEQFF. The CDR3 bases are TGCGCCAGCAGCTTGGGACGGGAGGGCCCGTGGACGGGAACCTACAATGAGCAGTTCTTC. V and J are TRBV5-1 and TRBJ2-1; TRBD2 matches at 8 bases. Germline CDR1 and CDR2: SGHRS and YFSETQ. The CDR3 spans 20 residues. J gave up 2 bases and V 0 bases, and 16 bases lay outside the gene matches.

The chain's CDR3 is CASTSSLTPATYEQYF. In DNA, the CDR3 is TGTGCCAGCACTTCCAGCTTAACCCCCGCGACCTACGAGCAGTACTTC. V usage is TRBV7-2 and J usage is TRBJ2-7; no definite D call. V shed 7 bases and J shed 2 bases, with 21 bases lying between them. The CDR3 is 16 residues long. The germline gives CDR1 SGHTA, CDR2 FQGNSA.

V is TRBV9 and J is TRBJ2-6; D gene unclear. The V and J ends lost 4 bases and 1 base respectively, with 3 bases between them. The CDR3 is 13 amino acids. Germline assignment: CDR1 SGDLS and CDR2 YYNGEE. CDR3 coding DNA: TGTGCCAGCAGCCCTTCTGGGGCCAACGTCCTGACTTTC. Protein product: CASSPSGANVLTF.

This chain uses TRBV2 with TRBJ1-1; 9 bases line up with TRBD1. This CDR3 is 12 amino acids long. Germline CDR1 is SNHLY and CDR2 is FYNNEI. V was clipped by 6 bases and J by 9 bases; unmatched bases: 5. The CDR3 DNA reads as TGTGCCAGCAGCGGGGACAGGGACAAAGCTTTCTTT. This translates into CASSGDRDKAFF.

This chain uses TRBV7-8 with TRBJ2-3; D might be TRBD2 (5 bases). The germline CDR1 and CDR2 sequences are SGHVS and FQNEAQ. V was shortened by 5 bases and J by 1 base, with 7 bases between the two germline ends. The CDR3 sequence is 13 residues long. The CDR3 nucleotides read TGTGCCAGCAGCCGGACTGGCACAGATACGCAGTATTTT. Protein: CASSRTGTDTQYF.

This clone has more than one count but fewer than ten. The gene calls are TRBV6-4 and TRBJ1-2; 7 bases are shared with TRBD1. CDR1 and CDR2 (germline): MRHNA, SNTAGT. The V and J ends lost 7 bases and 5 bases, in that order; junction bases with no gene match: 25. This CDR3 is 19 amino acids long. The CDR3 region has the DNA TGTGCCAGCATTTATGAAAGGCGAAAGGGGGCGCTTGAAATTTATGGCTACACCTTC. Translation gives CASIYERRKGALEIYGYTF.

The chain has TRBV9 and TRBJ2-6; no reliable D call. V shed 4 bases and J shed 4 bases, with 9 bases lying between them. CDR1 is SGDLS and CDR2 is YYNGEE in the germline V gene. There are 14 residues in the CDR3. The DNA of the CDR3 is TGTGCCAGCAGCTCACCGACAGGGGCCAACGTCCTGACTTTC. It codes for CASSSPTGANVLTF.

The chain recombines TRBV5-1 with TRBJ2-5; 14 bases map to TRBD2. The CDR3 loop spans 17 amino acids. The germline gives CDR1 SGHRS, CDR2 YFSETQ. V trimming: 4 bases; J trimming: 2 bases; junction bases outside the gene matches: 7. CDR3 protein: CASSTGLAGGLQETQYF. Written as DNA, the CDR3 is TGCGCCAGCAGCACCGGACTAGCGGGAGGATTGCAAGAGACCCAGTACTTC.

The CDR3 coding sequence is TGTGCCAGCAGCCAATCCCCGTCGGTGGGCTGGTATACGCAGTATTTT. Translation gives CASSQSPSVGWYTQYF. The genes are TRBV3-1 (or the pseudogene TRBV3-2) and TRBJ2-3; D uncertain. Germline V gene sequence: CDR1 LGHDT, CDR2 YNNKEL (reference sequence). The CDR3 spans 16 residues. Deletions cut 2 bases from V and 7 bases from J, with 19 bases between.

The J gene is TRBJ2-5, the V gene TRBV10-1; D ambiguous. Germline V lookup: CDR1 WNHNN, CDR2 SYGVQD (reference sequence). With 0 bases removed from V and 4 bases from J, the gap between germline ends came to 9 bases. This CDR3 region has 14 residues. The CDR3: CASSESVLRETQYF. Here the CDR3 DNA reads TGCGCCAGCAGTGAGTCCGTACTCCGAGAGACCCAGTACTTC.

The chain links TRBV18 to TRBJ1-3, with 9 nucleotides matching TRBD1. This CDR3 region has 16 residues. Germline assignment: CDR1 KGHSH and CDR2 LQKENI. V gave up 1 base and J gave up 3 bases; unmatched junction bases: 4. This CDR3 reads CASSPQRQGVGNTIYF. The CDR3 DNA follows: TGTGCCAGCTCACCACAACGACAGGGGGTTGGAAACACCATATATTTT.

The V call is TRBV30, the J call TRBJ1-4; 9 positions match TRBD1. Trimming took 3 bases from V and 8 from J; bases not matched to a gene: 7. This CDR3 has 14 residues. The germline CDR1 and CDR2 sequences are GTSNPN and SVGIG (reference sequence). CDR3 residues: CAWSPGQGQEKLFF. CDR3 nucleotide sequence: TGTGCCTGGAGCCCGGGACAGGGTCAAGAAAAACTGTTTTTT.

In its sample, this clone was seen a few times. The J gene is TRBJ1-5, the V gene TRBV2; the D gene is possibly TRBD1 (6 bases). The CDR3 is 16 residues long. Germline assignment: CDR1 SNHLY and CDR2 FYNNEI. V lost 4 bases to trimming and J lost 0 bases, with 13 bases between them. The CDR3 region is CASSAQGGDSNQPQHF. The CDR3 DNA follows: TGTGCCAGCAGTGCACAGGGTGGGGATAGCAATCAGCCCCAGCATTTT.

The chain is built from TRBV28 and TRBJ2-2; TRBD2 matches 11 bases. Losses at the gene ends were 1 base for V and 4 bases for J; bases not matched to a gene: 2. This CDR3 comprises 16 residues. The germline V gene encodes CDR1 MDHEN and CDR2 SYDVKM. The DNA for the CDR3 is TGTGCCAGCAGTTTATCCCTAGCGGGAGGCACCGGGGAGCTGTTTTTT. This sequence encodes CASSLSLAGGTGELFF.

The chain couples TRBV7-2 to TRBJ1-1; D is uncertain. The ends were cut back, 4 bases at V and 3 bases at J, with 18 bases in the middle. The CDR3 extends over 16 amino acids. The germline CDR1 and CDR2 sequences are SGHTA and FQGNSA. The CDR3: CASSSVRLPRDTEAFF. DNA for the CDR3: TGTGCCAGCAGCTCTGTCAGACTCCCGCGGGACACTGAAGCTTTCTTT.

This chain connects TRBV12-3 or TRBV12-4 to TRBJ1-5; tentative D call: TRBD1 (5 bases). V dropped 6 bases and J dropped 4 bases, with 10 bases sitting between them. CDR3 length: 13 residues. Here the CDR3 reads CASRWGLNQPQHF. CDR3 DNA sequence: TGTGCCAGCAGGTGGGGACTTAATCAGCCCCAGCATTTT.

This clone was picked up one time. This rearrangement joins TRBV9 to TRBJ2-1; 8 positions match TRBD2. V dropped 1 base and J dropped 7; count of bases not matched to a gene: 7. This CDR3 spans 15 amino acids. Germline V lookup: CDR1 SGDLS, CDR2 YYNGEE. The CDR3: CASSVKAGAWNEQFF. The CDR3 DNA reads TGTGCCAGCAGCGTAAAAGCGGGAGCATGGAATGAGCAGTTCTTC.

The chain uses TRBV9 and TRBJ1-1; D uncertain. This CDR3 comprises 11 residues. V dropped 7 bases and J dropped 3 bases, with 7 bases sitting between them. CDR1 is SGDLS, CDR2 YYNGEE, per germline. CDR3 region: CASATDTEAFF. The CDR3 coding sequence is TGTGCCAGCGCGACCGACACTGAAGCTTTCTTT. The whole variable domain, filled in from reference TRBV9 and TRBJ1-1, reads DSGVTQTPKHLITATGQRVTLRCSPRSGDLSVYWYQQSLDQGLQFLIQYYNGEERAKGNILERFSAQQFPDLHSELNLSSLELGDSALYFCASATDTEAFFGQGTRLTVV.

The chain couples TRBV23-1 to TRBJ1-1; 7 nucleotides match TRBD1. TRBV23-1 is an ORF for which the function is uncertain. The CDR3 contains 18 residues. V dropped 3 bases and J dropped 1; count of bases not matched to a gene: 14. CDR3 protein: CASSHRQGPSFTNTEAFF. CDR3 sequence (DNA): TGCGCCAGCAGTCATCGACAGGGTCCCTCGTTCACGAACACTGAAGCTTTCTTT.